These 24 T cell receptor beta chains originate from one sample sequenced in a study of low-dose radiotherapy and immunotherapy resistance in tumors. TRAV and TRBV primers primed cDNA for both TCRalpha and TCRbeta. The authors amplified TCRs for about 18 PCR cycles with a constant-region primer and a V-primer adapter. TCRdb used MiXCR to reprocess the reads, holding one entry per CDR3 protein. The sample contains tens of thousands of distinct CDR3 sequences, more than 7.5% of which appear only once. Time point given: before trial treatment. The sample here was PBMCs, taken before treatment. These receptor sequences come from a male donor with prostate cancer.

Comment on this clonotype: This sequence may be a read error, since a much larger clone differs from it by one base. The chain recombines TRBV20-1 with TRBJ2-7, with 8 bases aligning to TRBD2. CDR3 length equals 15 residues. Germline V gene lookup returns CDR1 DFQATT and CDR2 SNEGSKA (reference sequence). For the CDR3, the DNA is TGCAGTACTAGAGACTCCGGGACTAGTAGCTACGAGCAGTACTTC. Protein sequence: CSTRDSGTSSYEQYF.

Details on this clonotype: A far larger clone is one nucleotide away, so this likely arose from a read error. The gene calls are TRBV5-5 and TRBJ2-1; TRBD2 aligns across 9 bases. This CDR3 contains 15 residues. Germline lookup yields CDR1 SGHKS and CDR2 YYEKEE (reference sequence). Trimming cost V 4 bases and J 13 bases; bases outside gene matches: 15. CDR3 coding DNA: TGTGCCAGCAGCCGGGTGACTAGCGGCCAAGAGACCCAGTTCTTC. Protein: CASSRVTSGQETQFF.

This clonotype was detected many times. CDR3 DNA sequence: TGCAGCGTTAACGGGGCGAATGAAAAACTGTTTTTT. Protein sequence: CSVNGANEKLFF. The rearrangement links TRBV20-1 to TRBJ1-4; possible D gene TRBD1, 5 bases. The length of the CDR3 is 12 residues. Per germline, CDR1 DFQATT and CDR2 SNEGSKA (reference sequence).

In this sample, this clonotype turned up many times. V usage is TRBV20-1 and J usage is TRBJ2-2; 10 bases match TRBD2. The germline gives CDR1 DFQATT, CDR2 SNEGSKA (reference sequence). There are 15 residues in the CDR3. The V and J ends lost 3 bases and 6 bases, in that order; junction bases with no gene match: 7. DNA for the CDR3: TGCAGTGCTAGTGGCACTAGCGGGACCGCCGGGGAGCTGTTTTTT. Protein: CSASGTSGTAGELFF.

This clonotype was counted ten times or more. V gene TRBV24-1 combines with J gene TRBJ2-7, with a tentative D call TRBD2 (5 bases). Trimming took off 4 bases at V and 2 bases at J, with 17 bases between the two ends. Germline CDR1 is KGHDR and CDR2 is SFDVKD. The CDR3 has 16 amino acids. CDR3 residues: CATSDAKGSLTYEQYF. CDR3 DNA sequence: TGTGCCACCAGTGACGCAAAAGGGAGTTTAACCTACGAGCAGTACTTC.

This clonotype was counted a few times. The junction differs from germline at one of its ends, possibly a read error. The rearrangement uses TRBV10-3 and TRBJ2-3; D gene uncertain. CDR3 length: 16 amino acids. CDR1 is ENHRY, CDR2 SYGVKD, per germline. CDR3 nucleotide sequence: TGTGCCAGCAGTTATAGCAGGCTAACTAGCACAGATACGCAGTATTTT. It specifies CASSYSRLTSTDTQYF.

This clonotype has a count of ten or more. The chain couples TRBV9 to TRBJ1-1, with D perhaps matching TRBD1 (6 bases). Germline V lookup: CDR1 SGDLS, CDR2 YYNGEE. V lost 1 base and J lost 11, with 15 bases in between. This CDR3 is 13 amino acids long. CDR3 in DNA: TGTGCCAGCAGCGTAAGGCTGGACAGCGGCGCTTTCTTT. Translating gives CASSVRLDSGAFF.

This clonotype showed up many times. This chain uses TRBV18 with TRBJ1-5; 8 positions match TRBD1. This CDR3 region has 14 residues. Germline values: CDR1 KGHSH, CDR2 LQKENI. V trimming: 8 bases; J trimming: 2 bases; junction bases outside the gene matches: 5. As DNA, the CDR3 is TGTGCCAGCAGTCCGGGACAGGGCAATCAGCCCCAGCATTTT. It yields the protein CASSPGQGNQPQHF.

This clonotype was counted many times. V is TRBV5-1 and J is TRBJ2-5; D remains unclear. With 4 bases removed from V and 4 bases from J, the gap between germline ends came to 11 bases. Per germline, CDR1 SGHRS and CDR2 YFSETQ. CDR3 length: 13 residues. CDR3 loop: CASSPDVGETQYF. In nucleotides, the CDR3 is TGCGCCAGCAGCCCCGATGTCGGAGAGACCCAGTACTTC.

The CDR3 sequence: CSAKQGAGSYEQYF. CDR3 nucleotides: TGCAGCGCAAAACAGGGGGCGGGCTCCTACGAGCAGTACTTC. The rearrangement links TRBV29-1 to TRBJ2-7; 9 nucleotides align to TRBD1. The junction had 7 bases not matched to a gene; V was cut back by 7 bases and J by 0 bases. The CDR3 contains 14 residues. The germline V gene encodes CDR1 SQVTM and CDR2 ANQGSEA.

This clonotype was seen at least ten times. The chain uses TRBV6-5 and TRBJ2-3; no definite D call. The CDR3 is 13 residues long. Germline V gene lookup returns CDR1 MNHEY and CDR2 SVGAGI. The V gene lost 10 bases and the J gene lost 2 bases, with 13 bases spanning the gap. The CDR3 bases are TGTGCCACAACCAGACGGCCCACAGATACGCAGTATTTT. It yields the protein CATTRRPTDTQYF.

This clonotype showed up many times. The V and J genes are TRBV6-1 and TRBJ1-6, with a possible D match to TRBD1 (5 bases). CDR1 MNHNS and CDR2 SASEGT come from the germline V gene. The CDR3 sequence is 16 residues long. Trimming shortened V by 6 bases and J by 0 bases, and 12 bases separated the two germline ends. This chain's CDR3 is CASRYRQTSYNSPLHF. CDR3 nucleotide sequence: TGTGCCAGCAGATACCGACAGACCTCCTATAATTCACCCCTCCACTTT.

This clonotype was recorded many times. The chain carries TRBV28 and TRBJ2-7, with 9 bases that match TRBD1. The trim removed 7 bases at V and 7 bases at J, leaving 11 bases unmatched. There are 14 residues in the CDR3. Per the germline V gene, CDR1 is MDHEN and CDR2 is SYDVKM. In nucleotides, the CDR3 is TGTGCCAGCACCCTCGGGACAGGGCGTAGGGAGCAGTACTTC. This encodes CASTLGTGRREQYF. Together with reference TRBV28 and TRBJ2-7, the CDR3 gives the full variable domain: DVKVTQSSRYLVKRTGEKVFLECVQDMDHENMFWYRQDPGLGLRLIYFSYDVKMKEKGDIPEGYSVSREKKERFSLILESASTNQTSMYLCASTLGTGRREQYFGPGTRLTVT.

This clonotype was observed at least ten times. The chain employs TRBV27 and TRBJ2-1; 7 nucleotides agree with TRBD2. Losses at the gene ends were 6 bases for V and 9 bases for J; bases not matched to a gene: 14. Germline CDR1 MNHEY, CDR2 SMNVEV (reference sequence). The CDR3 has 15 residues. The CDR3 sequence: CASSSIISGISEQFF. CDR3 nucleotides: TGTGCCAGCAGCTCTATTATCAGCGGGATTTCTGAGCAGTTCTTC.

This clonotype was seen at least ten times. This sequence joins TRBV5-5 and TRBJ1-2, with D possibly TRBD1 on 5 matching bases. Between the trimmed V and J ends, which lost 7 bases and 4 bases, there was a span of 20 bases. The CDR3 contains 15 residues. The germline V gene encodes CDR1 SGHKS and CDR2 YYEKEE (reference sequence). The CDR3 sequence: CASSGAVDLLYGYTF. CDR3 DNA sequence: TGTGCCAGCTCTGGGGCAGTTGACCTTCTCTATGGCTACACCTTC. Combining the CDR3 with reference TRBV5-5 and TRBJ1-2 gives the whole variable domain DAGVTQSPTHLIKTRGQQVTLRCSPISGHKSVSWYQQVLGQGPQFIFQYYEKEERGRGNFPDRFSARQFPNYSSELNVNALLLGDSALYLCASSGAVDLLYGYTFGSGTRLTVV.

There are many counts of this clonotype. V gene TRBV6-2 or TRBV6-3 combines with J gene TRBJ2-3, with 7 bases lining up with TRBD1. J was trimmed by 4 bases and V by 2 bases; bases with no gene match: 6. This CDR3 comprises 15 residues. The V gene's germline CDR1 is MNHEY and CDR2 SVGEGT. CDR3 region: CASSYRQGGPDTQYF. Written as DNA, the CDR3 is TGTGCCAGCAGTTACCGACAGGGTGGTCCAGATACGCAGTATTTT.

This clonotype has a count of ten or more. The chain carries TRBV5-4 and TRBJ2-7; 10 bases map to TRBD1. The CDR3 runs to 14 residues. V shed 4 bases, J shed 4 bases, and the junction held 5 bases outside the gene matches. Germline V CDR1 and CDR2: SGHNT, YYREEE (reference sequence). The CDR3 coding sequence is TGTGCCAGCAGCGCCGGGACAGGGGTTTACGAGCAGTACTTC. Protein sequence: CASSAGTGVYEQYF.

The V call is TRBV29-1, the J call TRBJ2-3; TRBD2 agrees at 8 bases. V was clipped by 7 bases and J by 4 bases; unmatched bases: 10. There are 14 residues in the CDR3. CDR1 is SQVTM, CDR2 ANQGSEA, per germline. Written as DNA, the CDR3 is TGCAGCGGGGGGACGGGGGGGTGGGCAGATACGCAGTATTTT. The encoded protein is CSGGTGGWADTQYF.

This chain links TRBV11-1 with TRBJ1-4; D gene ambiguous. Germline assignment: CDR1 SGHAT and CDR2 FQDESV (reference sequence). V was trimmed by 4 bases and J by 9 bases, leaving 15 bases between them. The CDR3 contains 14 residues. CDR3 DNA: TGTGCCAGCAGCTCGCAGGAACCCGATAAAAAACTGTTTTTT. The encoded protein is CASSSQEPDKKLFF.

In its sample, this clonotype was seen many times. The rearrangement joins TRBV7-6 to TRBJ2-1, with TRBD1 identical over 7 bases. The CDR3 covers 16 residues. Germline V gene sequence: CDR1 SGHVS, CDR2 FNYEAQ. The ends lost 2 bases at V and 8 bases at J; junction bases unmatched: 12. CDR3 in DNA: TGTGCCAGCAGCTTATCACGACAGGGCGGTGGGGATGAGCAGTTCTTC. Amino acid sequence: CASSLSRQGGGDEQFF.

This clonotype showed up many times. The gene calls are TRBV7-2 and TRBJ2-7; D remains unclear. From germline, CDR1 is SGHTA and CDR2 FQGNSA. CDR3 length: 14 amino acids. V was clipped by 5 bases and J by 4 bases, with 15 bases between them. CDR3 residues: CASSPKIGRYEQYF. The CDR3 DNA sequence: TGTGCCAGCAGCCCGAAGATTGGAAGATACGAGCAGTACTTC.

This clonotype was detected ten times or more. V gene TRBV29-1 combines with J gene TRBJ2-1; D assignment may be TRBD1 or TRBD2 (5 bases each). This CDR3 has 13 residues. Trimming took 6 bases from V and 9 from J, leaving 18 bases between them. In germline, CDR1 is SQVTM, CDR2 ANQGSEA. Here the CDR3 reads CSVPPPGRSEQFF. DNA of the CDR3: TGCAGCGTCCCCCCACCGGGACGCAGTGAGCAGTTCTTC.

The chain joins TRBV28 to TRBJ2-7; D is uncertain. This CDR3 is 14 amino acids long. Germline loops: CDR1 MDHEN, CDR2 SYDVKM. V was trimmed by 2 bases and J by 6 bases, leaving 14 bases between them. The CDR3 here is CASSLARPTPEQYF. Written as DNA, the CDR3 is TGTGCCAGCAGTTTAGCTAGACCCACTCCCGAGCAGTACTTC.

This clonotype occurred many times. The V call is TRBV24-1, the J call TRBJ2-5; D gene ambiguous. Trimming stripped 5 bases from V and 5 bases from J, with 11 bases between. This CDR3 has 13 residues. Germline lookup yields CDR1 KGHDR and CDR2 SFDVKD. CDR3 bases: TGTGCCACCAGTGTCGGCTCTGAGGAGACCCAGTACTTC. Translation gives CATSVGSEETQYF.